These T cell receptor beta chains were read from a single sample in a study of control samples from healthy donors and cancer patients. The protocol was immunoSEQ multiplex PCR, while the TCRdb copy is restricted to in-frame clones and leaves out a portion. The table has some 100,000 clones, about 90% seen once. Sequencing input: blood. Source of these receptors: a woman between 45 and 60 years old in good health. Both conserved end residues are part of each CDR3. Each record gives: CDR3 protein, CDR3 length, D gene, V gene, J gene. D genes are given only for firm matches.

cdr3_aa: CASTKRTPNTEAFF
cdr3_length: 14
d_call: NA
v_call: TRBV5-4
j_call: TRBJ1-1

cdr3_aa: CASSGGSFSGANVLTF
cdr3_length: 16
d_call: NA
v_call: TRBV27
j_call: TRBJ2-6

cdr3_aa: CASSLGASGEQYF
cdr3_length: 13
d_call: TRBD2
v_call: TRBV27
j_call: TRBJ2-7

cdr3_aa: CATRAAGELFF
cdr3_length: 11
d_call: NA
v_call: TRBV15
j_call: TRBJ2-2

cdr3_aa: CASSFPLAGKETQYF
cdr3_length: 15
d_call: TRBD2
v_call: TRBV6-6
j_call: TRBJ2-5

cdr3_aa: CASSLHSVAGGLQETQYF
cdr3_length: 18
d_call: TRBD2
v_call: TRBV7-3
j_call: TRBJ2-5

cdr3_aa: CASSAAYDSPLHF
cdr3_length: 13
d_call: NA
v_call: TRBV11-2
j_call: TRBJ1-6

cdr3_aa: CASSLFSGPGELFF
cdr3_length: 14
d_call: NA
v_call: TRBV7-8
j_call: TRBJ2-2

cdr3_aa: CASRVGRNSNQPQHF
cdr3_length: 15
d_call: NA
v_call: TRBV10-2
j_call: TRBJ1-5

cdr3_aa: CASSELDSLQETQYF
cdr3_length: 15
d_call: NA
v_call: TRBV25-1
j_call: TRBJ2-5

cdr3_aa: CASSSPRGQNSPLHF
cdr3_length: 15
d_call: NA
v_call: TRBV6-5
j_call: TRBJ1-6

cdr3_aa: CASSLSSITYNEQFF
cdr3_length: 15
d_call: NA
v_call: TRBV27
j_call: TRBJ2-1

cdr3_aa: CASSPRVANGYTF
cdr3_length: 13
d_call: NA
v_call: TRBV18
j_call: TRBJ1-2

cdr3_aa: CASSLAEDRGVTEAFF
cdr3_length: 16
d_call: TRBD1
v_call: TRBV4-3
j_call: TRBJ1-1

cdr3_aa: CASSSGLAGGDTQYF
cdr3_length: 15
d_call: TRBD2
v_call: TRBV7-3
j_call: TRBJ2-3

cdr3_aa: CASSDRRLYTF
cdr3_length: 11
d_call: NA
v_call: TRBV6-5
j_call: TRBJ1-2

cdr3_aa: CASSQDHRNYGYTF
cdr3_length: 14
d_call: NA
v_call: TRBV4-1
j_call: TRBJ1-2

cdr3_aa: CASSELGYGLAGVRETQYF
cdr3_length: 19
d_call: TRBD2
v_call: TRBV2
j_call: TRBJ2-5

cdr3_aa: CASSYDRVYEKLFF
cdr3_length: 14
d_call: TRBD1
v_call: TRBV6-2/TRBV6-3
j_call: TRBJ1-4

cdr3_aa: CASGRGERNEQFF
cdr3_length: 13
d_call: TRBD2
v_call: TRBV12-3/TRBV12-4
j_call: TRBJ2-1

cdr3_aa: CASTDGNEQFF
cdr3_length: 11
d_call: NA
v_call: TRBV6-5
j_call: TRBJ2-1

cdr3_aa: CASSESGVNEQFF
cdr3_length: 13
d_call: NA
v_call: TRBV10-1
j_call: TRBJ2-1

cdr3_aa: CASSLQGSYNSPLHF
cdr3_length: 15
d_call: NA
v_call: TRBV7-3
j_call: TRBJ1-6

cdr3_aa: CASSLAVGTTLRNEQFF
cdr3_length: 17
d_call: TRBD2
v_call: TRBV5-4
j_call: TRBJ2-1

cdr3_aa: CASSLNHHEQFF
cdr3_length: 12
d_call: NA
v_call: TRBV7-3
j_call: TRBJ2-1

cdr3_aa: CASSQGGLAGGHGELFF
cdr3_length: 17
d_call: TRBD2
v_call: TRBV4-3
j_call: TRBJ2-2

cdr3_aa: CASSYRQGSYEQYF
cdr3_length: 14
d_call: TRBD1
v_call: TRBV11-2
j_call: TRBJ2-7

cdr3_aa: CASSLGLAPVNEQFF
cdr3_length: 15
d_call: TRBD2
v_call: TRBV6-2/TRBV6-3
j_call: TRBJ2-1

cdr3_aa: CASSQGDRGRVNYGYTF
cdr3_length: 17
d_call: TRBD1
v_call: TRBV3-1/TRBV3-2
j_call: TRBJ1-2

cdr3_aa: CASSFWDNEQFF
cdr3_length: 12
d_call: NA
v_call: TRBV12-3/TRBV12-4
j_call: TRBJ2-1

cdr3_aa: CASSFEGGTNEKLFF
cdr3_length: 15
d_call: NA
v_call: TRBV5-5
j_call: TRBJ1-4

cdr3_aa: CASEGLSEKLFF
cdr3_length: 12
d_call: NA
v_call: TRBV19
j_call: TRBJ1-4

cdr3_aa: CASKPRRRGLIAGDFTDTQYF
cdr3_length: 21
d_call: NA
v_call: TRBV27
j_call: TRBJ2-3

cdr3_aa: CSVRGASYEQYF
cdr3_length: 12
d_call: NA
v_call: TRBV29-1
j_call: TRBJ2-7

cdr3_aa: CAKLARSSGNTIYF
cdr3_length: 14
d_call: NA
v_call: TRBV19
j_call: TRBJ1-3

cdr3_aa: CASSFTGGSYNSPLHF
cdr3_length: 16
d_call: TRBD1
v_call: TRBV6-5
j_call: TRBJ1-6

cdr3_aa: CASSESGREKLFF
cdr3_length: 13
d_call: NA
v_call: TRBV2
j_call: TRBJ1-4

cdr3_aa: CSAMGGETQYF
cdr3_length: 11
d_call: NA
v_call: TRBV20-1
j_call: TRBJ2-5

cdr3_aa: CASIPPGNTGELFF
cdr3_length: 14
d_call: NA
v_call: TRBV11-2
j_call: TRBJ2-2

cdr3_aa: CASSLDRLGYGYTF
cdr3_length: 14
d_call: NA
v_call: TRBV7-3
j_call: TRBJ1-2

cdr3_aa: CASSQALGATNEKLFF
cdr3_length: 16
d_call: NA
v_call: TRBV4-1
j_call: TRBJ1-4

cdr3_aa: CASSKVGDRFSYNEQFF
cdr3_length: 17
d_call: NA
v_call: TRBV21-1
j_call: TRBJ2-1

cdr3_aa: CAWNWAATNEKLFF
cdr3_length: 14
d_call: NA
v_call: TRBV30
j_call: TRBJ1-4

cdr3_aa: CATSDTRSRATEAFF
cdr3_length: 15
d_call: NA
v_call: TRBV24-1
j_call: TRBJ1-1

cdr3_aa: CATSAPNLGYNEQFF
cdr3_length: 15
d_call: NA
v_call: TRBV24-1
j_call: TRBJ2-1

cdr3_aa: CASSQVSREVGTGELFF
cdr3_length: 17
d_call: TRBD2
v_call: TRBV3-1/TRBV3-2
j_call: TRBJ2-2

cdr3_aa: CASSQDRVDMGNQPQHF
cdr3_length: 17
d_call: NA
v_call: TRBV4-3
j_call: TRBJ1-5

cdr3_aa: CASRGPGSTNQPQHF
cdr3_length: 15
d_call: NA
v_call: TRBV6-5
j_call: TRBJ1-5

cdr3_aa: CASSGGAGGGDTQYF
cdr3_length: 15
d_call: TRBD2
v_call: TRBV9
j_call: TRBJ2-3

cdr3_aa: CASSLQASGTYNEQFF
cdr3_length: 16
d_call: TRBD2
v_call: TRBV7-8
j_call: TRBJ2-1

cdr3_aa: CATSRKIGGGETQYF
cdr3_length: 15
d_call: TRBD1
v_call: TRBV15
j_call: TRBJ2-5

cdr3_aa: CASSGLAGADTQYF
cdr3_length: 14
d_call: TRBD2
v_call: TRBV19
j_call: TRBJ2-3

cdr3_aa: CASSECQGGNQPQHF
cdr3_length: 15
d_call: NA
v_call: TRBV10-1
j_call: TRBJ1-5